This TCR beta chain was sequenced during a study of T-cell memory formation after mild COVID-19. Study-wide points: A subset of responding clones appeared in pre-infection memory, suggesting cross-reactive memory joined.

Of note for this clonotype: Its antigen is undetermined.

The CDR3 contains 13 residues. V lost 2 bases to trimming and J lost 10 bases, with 12 bases between them. In germline, CDR1 is MNHEY, CDR2 SVGEGT. TCRdb independently ran MiXCR on the 5' RACE reads; one entry per CDR3 protein. The sample consists of hundreds of thousands of distinct CDR3 sequences, about a sixth of them appearing once. The chain links TRBV6-2 or TRBV6-3 to TRBJ1-5; D is possibly TRBD1 (5 bases). Sequenced input: PBMCs or a T cell subset sorted from them (not recorded which). The source of this sequence is an adult woman who had mild COVID-19 (a few samples of this study predate the infection). Cell type and time point are not known. The CDR3 loop is CASSYGGTRPQHF. In DNA, the CDR3 is TGTGCCAGCAGTTACGGAGGGACGAGACCCCAGCATTTT.